There are many counts of the clone carrying this T cell receptor beta chain. The CDR3 has 13 residues. Trimming cost V 0 bases and J 5 bases, with 8 bases left between them. From germline, CDR1 is MGHRA and CDR2 YSYEKL. This record belongs to a study of blood T cells in healthy people across ages. Then a second PCR, running about 6 to 12 cycles, was carried out with a sample-barcoded 5' primer and a J-beta primer mix. TCRdb fed the 5' RACE reads into MiXCR, producing one record per CDR3 protein. The table includes 1.5 million to 2 million distinct CDR3 sequences, almost 35% detected once. J is TRBJ2-7 and V is TRBV4-1, with D hard to call. Sequencing input: blood. The source is a woman in her twenties or thirties in good health. CDR3 nucleotides: TGCGCCAGCAGCCAAGATTCCCCCGACGAGCAGTACTTC. It specifies CASSQDSPDEQYF.